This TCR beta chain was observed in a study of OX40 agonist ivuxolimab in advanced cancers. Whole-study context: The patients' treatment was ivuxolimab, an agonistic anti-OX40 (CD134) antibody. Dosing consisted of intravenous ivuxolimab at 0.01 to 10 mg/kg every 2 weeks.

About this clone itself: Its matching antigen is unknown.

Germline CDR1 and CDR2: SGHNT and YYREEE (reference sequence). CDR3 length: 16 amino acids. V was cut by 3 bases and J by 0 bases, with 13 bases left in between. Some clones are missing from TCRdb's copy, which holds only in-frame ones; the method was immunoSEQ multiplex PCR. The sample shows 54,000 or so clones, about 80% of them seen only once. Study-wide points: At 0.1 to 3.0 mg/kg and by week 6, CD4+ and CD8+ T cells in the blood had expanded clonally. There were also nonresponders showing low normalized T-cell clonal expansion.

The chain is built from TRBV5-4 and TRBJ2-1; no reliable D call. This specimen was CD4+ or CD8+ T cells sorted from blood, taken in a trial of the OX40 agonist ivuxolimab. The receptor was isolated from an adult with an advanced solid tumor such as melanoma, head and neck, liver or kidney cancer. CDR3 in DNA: TGTGCCAGCAGCTCTGCAGCGAGGAGCTCCTACAATGAGCAGTTCTTC. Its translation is CASSSAARSSYNEQFF.